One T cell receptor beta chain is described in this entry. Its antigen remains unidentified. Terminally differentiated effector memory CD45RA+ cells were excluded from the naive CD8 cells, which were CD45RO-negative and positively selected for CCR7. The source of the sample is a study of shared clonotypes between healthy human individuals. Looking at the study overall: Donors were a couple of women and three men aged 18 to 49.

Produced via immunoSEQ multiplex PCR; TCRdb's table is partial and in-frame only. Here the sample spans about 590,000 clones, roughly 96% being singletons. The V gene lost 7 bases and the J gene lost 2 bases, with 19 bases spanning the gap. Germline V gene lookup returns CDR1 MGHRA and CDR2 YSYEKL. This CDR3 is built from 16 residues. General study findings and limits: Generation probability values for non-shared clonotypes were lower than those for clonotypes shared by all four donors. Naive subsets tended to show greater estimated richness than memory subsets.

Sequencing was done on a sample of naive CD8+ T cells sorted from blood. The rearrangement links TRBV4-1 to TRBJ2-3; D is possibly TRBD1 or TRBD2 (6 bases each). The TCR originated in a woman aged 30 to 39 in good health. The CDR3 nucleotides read TGCGCCAGCACCGACAGGCTCGCGGGACCCACAGATACGCAGTATTTT. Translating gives CASTDRLAGPTDTQYF.